This T cell receptor beta chain comes out of a study of T cell responses to AZD1222 COVID-19 vaccine. The method was immunoSEQ multiplex PCR; TCRdb's version includes in-frame clones alone and lacks a portion of them. The sample consists of about 88,000 clones, roughly 90% of them appearing once. This CDR3 comprises 18 residues. Germline CDR1 reads WNHNN; CDR2 reads SYGVQD (reference sequence). Trimming cost V 6 bases and J 4 bases; bases outside gene matches: 9. The sequencing used peripheral blood, collected on day 0 of AZD1222 vaccination. This TCR came from an adult in good health. J is TRBJ2-2 and V is TRBV10-1; 15 positions match TRBD2. The CDR3 DNA is TGCGCCAGCAGCAAAGGACTAGCGGGGGGGCCGCTCACCGGGGAGCTGTTTTTT. Protein product: CASSKGLAGGPLTGELFF.